Each of the 22 T cell receptor beta chains below was sequenced from the same sample in a study of CD8+CD57+ T cells in acquired aplastic anemia. CDR3 and TCR beta VDJ profiling relied on genomic DNA as the template. Using its own MiXCR run on the reads, TCRdb lists one record per CDR3 protein. The profile shows about 400,000 distinct CDR3 sequences, about 70% of them singletons. The specimen sequenced was sorted CD4+, CD8+, or CD8+CD57+ T cells (not recorded which) from PBMCs. These receptors were taken from a human donor in good health, serving as a control.

A word on this clonotype: A read error may account for a junction end that differs from germline. In nucleotides, the CDR3 is TGTGCCAGCAGTTGGGGGGGGCGGACAGATACGCAGTATTTT. Protein: CASSWGGRTDTQYF. The rearrangement links TRBV10-3 to TRBJ2-3; TRBD2 might be the D (7 bases). The germline CDR1 and CDR2 sequences are ENHRY and SYGVKD. The CDR3 covers 14 residues.

This chain uses TRBV6-1 with TRBJ2-7, with 10 bases that match TRBD2. CDR3 length: 14 amino acids. Trimming took 4 bases from V and 7 from J; bases not matched to a gene: 7. CDR1 is MNHNS, CDR2 SASEGT, per germline. CDR3 bases: TGTGCCAGCAGTGCTGTGGCTAGCGGGAGTGAGCAGTACTTC. Translating it yields CASSAVASGSEQYF.

This sequence joins TRBV12-3 or TRBV12-4 and TRBJ1-2, with D perhaps TRBD1 (5 bases). Trimming took 3 bases from V and 4 from J, leaving 9 bases between them. This CDR3 comprises 13 residues. CDR3 loop: CASSFDSPYGYTF. The CDR3 DNA reads TGTGCCAGCAGTTTCGACAGCCCCTATGGCTACACCTTC.

This clonotype was detected only a few times. In nucleotides, the CDR3 is TGTGCCATCAGGGGACAGGATAATTCACCCCTCCACTTT. This encodes CAIRGQDNSPLHF. The rearrangement links TRBV10-3 to TRBJ1-6, with 8 bases matching TRBD1. The CDR3 spans 13 residues. The germline V gene encodes CDR1 ENHRY and CDR2 SYGVKD. The J segment lost 5 bases and the V segment lost 6 bases, leaving 0 bases of the junction unmatched.

The chain joins TRBV6-5 to TRBJ2-5; maybe TRBD1 (5 bases). Germline V gene lookup returns CDR1 MNHEY and CDR2 SVGAGI. The V end was cut by 8 bases, the J end by 8 bases, with 18 bases between. The CDR3 totals 13 residues. In DNA, the CDR3 is TGTGCCAGCGCCCGGAGCTCTGGGGCCACCCAGTACTTC. Residues: CASARSSGATQYF.

The chain uses TRBV7-2 and TRBJ2-7; 11 bases match TRBD2. Germline V gene data show CDR1 as SGHTA and CDR2 as FQGNSA. The junction had 12 bases not matched to a gene; V was cut back by 1 base and J by 7 bases. The CDR3 contains 17 residues. Here the CDR3 reads CASSLGISGGAVGEQYF. CDR3 coding DNA: TGTGCCAGCAGCTTAGGCATTAGCGGGGGGGCAGTAGGAGAGCAGTACTTC.

This chain links TRBV15 with TRBJ2-3, with unresolved D. The CDR3 has 17 residues. V lost 10 bases and J 2 bases, leaving 25 bases between the germline ends. Germline V CDR1 and CDR2: LNHNV, YYDKDF (reference sequence). The CDR3 loop is CASGRDRRAGNTDTQYF. In nucleotides, the CDR3 is TGTGCCAGTGGCAGAGATCGAAGGGCTGGTAACACAGATACGCAGTATTTT.

The chain joins TRBV12-5 to TRBJ2-7; 9 positions agree with TRBD1. Trimming at V came to 6 bases and at J to 4 bases, leaving 13 bases not matched to a gene. Germline values: CDR1 LGHNT, CDR2 FRNRAP. The CDR3 has 16 residues. CDR3 coding DNA: TGTGCTAGTGGCTCCCGACCGGGACAGGGATCGTACGAGCAGTACTTC. It specifies CASGSRPGQGSYEQYF.

This clonotype was observed at least ten times. The CDR3 nucleotides read TGCAGCGTTGAAGATTGGGCCCGTCCCACTGAAGCTTTCTTT. Translation: CSVEDWARPTEAFF. V usage is TRBV29-1 and J usage is TRBJ1-1, with D unresolved. Trimming left V 0 bases short and J 4 bases short, with 12 bases between. Looked up from germline, CDR1 is SQVTM and CDR2 is ANQGSEA. This CDR3 region has 14 residues.

About this clonotype: Lacking the conserved final phenylalanine or tryptophan, this CDR3 likely reflects a read error. The DNA is omitted, as the CDR3 cannot be located on it reliably, and the CDR3 follows TCRdb's listing. The V and J genes are TRBV7-2 and TRBJ1-1; TRBD1, the table's D call, lacks a check against the DNA. Germline CDR1 SGHTA, CDR2 FQGNSA. The CDR3 sequence runs 13 residues, both termini included. The CDR3 loop reads CASSFGGGQVALG.

This chain links TRBV11-2 with TRBJ2-3; 16 bases are shared with TRBD2. Trimming removed 4 bases from V and 11 bases from J; junction bases left unmatched: 9. The CDR3 contains 16 residues. In germline, CDR1 is SGHAT, CDR2 FQNNGV. The CDR3 DNA reads TGTGCCAGCAGCTACGGGACTAGCGGGGGGGGCGGTGAGCAGTATTTT. It yields the protein CASSYGTSGGGGEQYF. Variable domain in full (rest from reference TRBV11-2 and TRBJ2-3): EAGVAQSPRYKIIEKRQSVAFWCNPISGHATLYWYQQILGQGPKLLIQFQNNGVVDDSQLPKDRFSAERLKGVDSTLKIQPAKLEDSAVYLCASSYGTSGGGGEQYFGPGTRLTVL.

The chain couples TRBV7-3 to TRBJ2-1, with 8 positions matching TRBD2. From germline, CDR1 is SGHTA and CDR2 FQGTGA. J gave up 13 bases and V 8 bases, and 22 bases lay outside the gene matches. There are 16 residues in the CDR3. DNA of the CDR3: TGTGCCAGCGCGGGAGGTCACAACTATGGCTACACCTTCCAGTTCTTC. Translating it yields CASAGGHNYGYTFQFF.

In regard to this clonotype: Mismatch with germline at one junction end may stem from a read error. This chain uses TRBV25-1 with TRBJ1-5, with 12 bases fitting TRBD1. Looked up from germline, CDR1 is MGHDK and CDR2 is SYGVNS. The CDR3 totals 15 residues. The CDR3 protein is CAGSDSGQGAQAQHF. The DNA for the CDR3 is TGTGCCGGCAGTGACTCGGGACAGGGGGCCCAGGCCCAGCATTTT. Variable domain in full (rest from reference TRBV25-1 and TRBJ1-5): EADIYQTPRYLVIGTGKKITLECSQTMGHDKMYWYQQDPGMELHLIHYSYGVNSTEKGDLSSESTVSRIRTEHFPLTLESARPSHTSQYLCAGSDSGQGAQAQHFGDGTRLSIL.

The chain uses TRBV7-3 and TRBJ2-5; weak D call: TRBD1 (7 bases). The CDR3 has 13 amino acids. Per germline, CDR1 SGHTA and CDR2 FQGTGA. V was shortened by 7 bases and J by 4 bases, with 13 bases between the two germline ends. The CDR3 sequence: CASNRGGRETQYF. The CDR3, as DNA: TGTGCCAGCAACAGGGGAGGTAGAGAGACCCAGTACTTC.

About this clonotype: The junction does not match germline at one end; this may be a read error. The J gene is TRBJ2-7, the V gene TRBV24-1; D is perhaps TRBD2 (6 bases). Germline-derived CDR1 and CDR2 are KGHDR and SFDVKD. This CDR3 is 13 amino acids long. In DNA, the CDR3 is TGTACCACCAGTGCCGTGGGCGGGGACGAGCAGTACTTC. Translating gives CTTSAVGGDEQYF.

In its sample, this clonotype was seen many times. The chain combines TRBV29-1 with TRBJ1-1, with a possible D match to TRBD1 (5 bases). Germline-derived CDR1 and CDR2 are SQVTM and ANQGSEA. This CDR3 is 13 amino acids long. Trimming removed 3 bases at V and 1 base at J, with 9 bases between. DNA for the CDR3: TGCAGCGTTGAGCGGGGGGAGAACACTGAAGCTTTCTTT. Its protein is CSVERGENTEAFF. The full variable domain, in which reference TRBV29-1 and TRBJ1-1 provide the parts outside the CDR3, is SAVISQKPSRDICQRGTSLTIQCQVDSQVTMMFWYRQQPGQSLTLIATANQGSEATYESGFVIDKFPISRPNLTFSTLTVSNMSPEDSSIYLCSVERGENTEAFFGQGTRLTVV.

The chain links TRBV20-1 to TRBJ2-3; 7 positions agree with TRBD2. Germline V lookup: CDR1 DFQATT, CDR2 SNEGSKA (reference sequence). V gave up 4 bases and J gave up 4 bases; unmatched junction bases: 11. The CDR3 totals 15 residues. CDR3 nucleotide sequence: TGCAGTGCTATAACTCGCGCGGGGGTCTCAGATACGCAGTATTTT. It is translated as CSAITRAGVSDTQYF.

As concerns this clonotype: Germline is not matched at one junction end, which may reflect a read error. This chain links TRBV9 with TRBJ2-7, with a possible D match to TRBD1 (7 bases). The CDR3 spans 16 residues. CDR1 is SGDLS, CDR2 YYNGEE, per germline. CDR3 residues: CASTKNRGGSYNEQYF. DNA of the CDR3: TGCGCCAGCACCAAAAACAGGGGAGGCTCCTACAATGAGCAGTACTTC.

Details on this clonotype: At one of its ends the junction is not consistent with the germline gene, which may arise from a read error. The J gene is TRBJ2-7, the V gene TRBV24-1, with D possibly TRBD2 on 5 matching bases. From germline, CDR1 is KGHDR and CDR2 SFDVKD. The CDR3 extends over 14 amino acids. The CDR3, as DNA: TGTGCCATCAGTGATTCCGACCGGGGTTGCGAGCAGTACTTC. Translated: CAISDSDRGCEQYF.

CDR3 sequence reads: CASSFYGTLNTEAFF. CDR3 sequence (DNA): TGTGCCAGCAGCTTTTACGGGACACTCAACACTGAAGCTTTCTTT. The chain is built from TRBV7-6 and TRBJ1-1; a possible D gene is TRBD1 (6 bases). Trimming removed 3 bases at V and 2 bases at J, with 13 bases between. This CDR3 has 15 amino acids. Germline V gene lookup returns CDR1 SGHVS and CDR2 FNYEAQ.

The CDR3 is CASRAPTGSIEQYF. In DNA, the CDR3 is TGTGCCAGCAGGGCTCCGACAGGCTCCATCGAGCAGTACTTC. V and J are TRBV7-3 and TRBJ2-7; D is perhaps TRBD1 (6 bases). This CDR3 has 14 residues. Germline V CDR1 and CDR2: SGHTA, FQGTGA. The V end lost 6 bases, the J end lost 6 bases, and 18 bases lay between the germline ends.

Comment on this clonotype: A read error may account for a junction end that differs from germline. The rearrangement joins TRBV7-9 to TRBJ2-5; D gene ambiguous. The CDR3 is made up of 13 amino acids. Per the germline V gene, CDR1 is SEHNR and CDR2 is FQNEAQ (reference sequence). CDR3 sequence: CASSLTVQVTEYF. The DNA of the CDR3 is TGTGCCAGCAGCTTAACGGTGCAAGTGACCGAGTACTTC. Using reference TRBV7-9 and TRBJ2-5 for the parts outside the CDR3, the full variable domain is DTGVSQNPRHKITKRGQNVTFRCDPISEHNRLYWYRQTLGQGPEFLTYFQNEAQLEKSRLLSDRFSAERPKGSFSTLEIQRTEQGDSAMYLCASSLTVQVTEYFGPGTRLLVL.